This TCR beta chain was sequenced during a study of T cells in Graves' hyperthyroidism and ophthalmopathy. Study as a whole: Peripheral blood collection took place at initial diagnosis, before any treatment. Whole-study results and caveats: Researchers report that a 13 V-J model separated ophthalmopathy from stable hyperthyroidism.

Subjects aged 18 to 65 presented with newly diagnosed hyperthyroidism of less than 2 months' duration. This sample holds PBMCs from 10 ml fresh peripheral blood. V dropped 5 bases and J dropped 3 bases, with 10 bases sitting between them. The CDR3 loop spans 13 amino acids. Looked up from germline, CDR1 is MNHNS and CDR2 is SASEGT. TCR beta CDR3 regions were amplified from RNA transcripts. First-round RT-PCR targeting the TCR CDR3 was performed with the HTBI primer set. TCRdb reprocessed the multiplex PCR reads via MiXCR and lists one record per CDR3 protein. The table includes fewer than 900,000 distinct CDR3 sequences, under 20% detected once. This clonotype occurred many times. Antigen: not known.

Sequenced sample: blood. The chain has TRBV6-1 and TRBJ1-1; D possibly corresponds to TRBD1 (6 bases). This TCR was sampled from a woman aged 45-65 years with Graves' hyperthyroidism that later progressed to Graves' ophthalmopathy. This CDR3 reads CASSLQGHTEAFF. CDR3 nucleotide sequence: TGTGCCAGCAGTTTACAGGGCCACACTGAAGCTTTCTTT.